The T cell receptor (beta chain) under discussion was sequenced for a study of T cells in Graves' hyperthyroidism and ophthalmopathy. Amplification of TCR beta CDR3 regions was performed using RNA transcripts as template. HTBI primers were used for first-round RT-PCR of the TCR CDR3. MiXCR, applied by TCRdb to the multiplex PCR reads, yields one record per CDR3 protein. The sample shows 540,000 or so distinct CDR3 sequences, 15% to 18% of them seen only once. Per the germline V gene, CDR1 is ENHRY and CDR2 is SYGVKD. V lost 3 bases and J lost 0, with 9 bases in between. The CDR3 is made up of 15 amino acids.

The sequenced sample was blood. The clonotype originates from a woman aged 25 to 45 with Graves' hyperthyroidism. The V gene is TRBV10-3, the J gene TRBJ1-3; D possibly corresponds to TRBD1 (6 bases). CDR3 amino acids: CAISEGGLSGNTIYF. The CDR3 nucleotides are TGTGCCATCAGTGAAGGGGGGCTCTCTGGAAACACCATATATTTT.